These 7 T cell receptor beta chains originate from one sample sequenced in a study of blood T cell repertoires in COVID-19. Here immunoSEQ multiplex PCR was the method, and the copy in TCRdb shows in-frame clones only, minus some. Counted here are approximately 300,000 clones, roughly 90% occurring once; the ten biggest clones make up about 4.2%. The sample consisted of PBMCs or T cells enriched from blood (not recorded which). The source is a woman younger than 45 who had been exposed to COVID-19.

CDR3 region: CASSRSGGDETQYF. CDR3 bases: TGCGCCAGCAGTAGGAGCGGGGGGGATGAGACCCAGTACTTC. The rearrangement joins TRBV4-3 to TRBJ2-5; 10 bases are shared with TRBD2. V shed 6 bases, J shed 5 bases, and the junction held 6 bases outside the gene matches. This CDR3 is 14 amino acids long. Germline CDR1 and CDR2: LGHNA and YSLEER.

The CDR3 bases are TGTGCCAGTAGTATTTCCGGGACAGTGGGGGAGACCCAGTACTTC. This translates into CASSISGTVGETQYF. The chain has TRBV19 and TRBJ2-5, with 7 bases fitting TRBD1. The CDR3 has 15 amino acids. Trimming took 3 bases from V and 5 from J; bases not matched to a gene: 9. CDR1 is LNHDA and CDR2 is SQIVND in the germline V gene (reference sequence).

The CDR3 DNA is TGTGCCAGCTCACCATCTTCGGGGGGAAACACCATATATTTT. It specifies CASSPSSGGNTIYF. The V and J genes are TRBV18 and TRBJ1-3; D remains ambiguous. Germline V lookup: CDR1 KGHSH, CDR2 LQKENI. V lost 2 bases and J lost 4, with 9 bases in between. The CDR3 contains 14 residues.

V is TRBV5-1 and J is TRBJ2-1; D ambiguous. Trimming cost V 0 bases and J 2 bases, with 9 bases left between them. The CDR3 contains 15 residues. Germline values: CDR1 SGHRS, CDR2 YFSETQ. In nucleotides, the CDR3 is TGCGCCAGCAGCTTGGGTGGTGAGGCCTACAATGAGCAGTTCTTC. Protein: CASSLGGEAYNEQFF. The complete variable domain, with remaining parts taken from reference TRBV5-1 and TRBJ2-1, reads KAGVTQTPRYLIKTRGQQVTLSCSPISGHRSVSWYQQTPGQGLQFLFEYFSETQRNKGNFPGRFSGRQFSNSRSEMNVSTLELGDSALYLCASSLGGEAYNEQFFGPGTRLTVL.

V and J are TRBV7-9 and TRBJ1-4; D not resolved. Between the trimmed V and J ends, which lost 3 bases and 8 bases, there was a span of 13 bases. Germline CDR1 is SEHNR and CDR2 is FQNEAQ (reference sequence). The CDR3 is 14 amino acids. The DNA of the CDR3 is TGTGCCAGCAGCTTCCGACAAAAGACGGAAAAACTGTTTTTT. Translating it yields CASSFRQKTEKLFF.

This rearrangement joins TRBV19 to TRBJ2-4; 8 bases agree with TRBD1. Trimming took 3 bases from V and 8 from J; bases not matched to a gene: 9. The CDR3 is made up of 15 amino acids. Germline values: CDR1 LNHDA, CDR2 SQIVND (reference sequence). The CDR3 is CASSIPAGGLDIQYF. As DNA, the CDR3 is TGTGCCAGTAGTATCCCCGCAGGGGGCTTGGACATTCAGTACTTC.

The V and J genes are TRBV5-1 and TRBJ1-2; tentatively, D is TRBD1 (6 bases). Per germline, CDR1 SGHRS and CDR2 YFSETQ. The V end lost 0 bases, the J end lost 4 bases, and 13 bases lay between the germline ends. CDR3 size: 15 residues. The CDR3 DNA sequence: TGCGCCAGCAGCTTGGGGACAGTTGCGAGCTATGGCTACACCTTC. Its protein is CASSLGTVASYGYTF.